These T cell receptor beta chains were read from a single sample in a study of blood T cell repertoires in COVID-19. TCRdb keeps only in-frame clones here, not all; method: immunoSEQ multiplex PCR. Counted here are fewer than 350,000 clones, 65% to 90% occurring once; the ten biggest clones make up around 7.8%. Source material: peripheral blood. The source of these receptors is a human donor in a cohort sampled during active COVID-19. Both conserved end residues are part of each CDR3. The order of the fields is V gene, CDR3 length, D gene, clone size, J gene, CDR3 DNA, CDR3 protein. D genes are given only for firm matches. Clone sizes are given selectively: once, few, many, or a class where the clone is expanded.

V: TRBV3-1/TRBV3-2; length: 17; D: TRBD1; size: -; J: TRBJ1-4; DNA: TGTGCCAGCAGCCACGACGGGACAGGACCCTTTAATGAAAAACTGTTTTTT; CDR3: CASSHDGTGPFNEKLFF
V: TRBV28; length: 14; D: TRBD2; size: -; J: TRBJ2-7; DNA: TGTGCCAGCGAAGAAGGCGGGGGGGCCTACGAGCAGTACTTC; CDR3: CASEEGGGAYEQYF
V: TRBV27; length: 13; D: -; size: -; J: TRBJ1-1; DNA: TGTGCCAGCAGTTTCTGGTCGGGCACTGAAGCTTTCTTT; CDR3: CASSFWSGTEAFF
V: TRBV4-2; length: 15; D: -; size: -; J: TRBJ1-2; DNA: TGTGCCAGCAGCCAAGATACAGCAGCTAACTATGGCTACACCTTC; CDR3: CASSQDTAANYGYTF
V: TRBV5-1; length: 15; D: -; size: once; J: TRBJ2-1; DNA: TGCGCCAGCAGCTTGGGCGGAGGCTCCTACAATGAGCAGTTCTTC; CDR3: CASSLGGGSYNEQFF
V: TRBV6-5; length: 12; D: -; size: -; J: TRBJ2-3; DNA: TGTGCCAGCAGGTATAGCACAGATACGCAGTATTTT; CDR3: CASRYSTDTQYF
V: TRBV5-1; length: 16; D: -; size: -; J: TRBJ2-2; DNA: TGCGCCAGCAGCTTGAAGGGGGGGCCGAACACCGGGGAGCTGTTTTTT; CDR3: CASSLKGGPNTGELFF
V: TRBV6-5; length: 14; D: -; size: -; J: TRBJ1-5; DNA: TGTGCCAGCATGCGACAGGCTAGCAATCAGCCCCAGCATTTT; CDR3: CASMRQASNQPQHF
V: TRBV11-2; length: 16; D: -; size: once; J: TRBJ2-1; DNA: TGTGCCAGCAGCTTAACCCAGCGGTCCTCCTACAATGAGCAGTTCTTC; CDR3: CASSLTQRSSYNEQFF
V: TRBV11-1; length: 12; D: -; size: -; J: TRBJ2-1; DNA: TGTGCCAGCAGCCCTGACAGTGAGAAGCAGTTCTTC; CDR3: CASSPDSEKQFF
V: TRBV9; length: 17; D: TRBD2; size: -; J: TRBJ2-3; DNA: TGTGCCAGCAGCGTAGGGGCCGGGACTAGCGCACCAGATACGCAGTATTTT; CDR3: CASSVGAGTSAPDTQYF
V: TRBV4-1; length: 18; D: TRBD1; size: -; J: TRBJ1-2; DNA: TGCGCCAGCAGCCAAAAATCCGGGACAGGGGGCATGTACTATGGCTACACCTTC; CDR3: CASSQKSGTGGMYYGYTF
V: TRBV4-2; length: 17; D: -; size: -; J: TRBJ2-1; DNA: TGTGCCAGCAGCCAATCTCTAAGAACCAACCCCTACAATGAGCAGTTCTTC; CDR3: CASSQSLRTNPYNEQFF